This is a list of T cell receptor beta chains from one sample in a study of brain metastases from non-small cell lung cancer. Profiled with immunoSEQ multiplex PCR; TCRdb holds only in-frame clones, not every one. This repertoire shows approximately 310 clones, 90% to 95% found once; its top ten account for over 6.5%. The sample comprised tissue from a brain metastasis. The receptors derive from a donor at least 40 years old with non-small cell lung cancer. Each CDR3 is given with its conserved first and last residue. D genes are given only for firm matches. Where a row states a size, it is once, few, many or the class of an expanded clone; other rows omit it.

CDR3: CAWTSRDRFGGYTF
DNA: TGTGCCTGGACGTCCCGGGACAGGTTTGGAGGCTACACCTTC
J: TRBJ1-2
V: TRBV30
size: once
D: TRBD1

CDR3: CASRPGQDTGELFF
DNA: TGTGCCAGCAGGCCGGGACAGGACACCGGGGAGCTGTTTTTT
J: TRBJ2-2
V: TRBV9
size: .
D: TRBD1

CDR3: CASSSKPGELFF
DNA: TGTGCCAGCAGTTCCAAGCCCGGGGAGCTGTTTTTT
J: TRBJ2-2
V: TRBV7-3
size: .
D: .

CDR3: CASLPLITTNTGELFF
DNA: TGTGCCAGCTTACCGCTGATAACCACCAACACCGGGGAGCTGTTTTTT
J: TRBJ2-2
V: TRBV18
size: once
D: .

CDR3: CASRSGVENTEAFF
DNA: TGTGCCAGCAGGTCAGGGGTGGAGAACACTGAAGCTTTCTTT
J: TRBJ1-1
V: TRBV6-5
size: .
D: .

CDR3: CASSGGLAGYNEQFF
DNA: TGTGCCAGCAGCGGGGGACTAGCGGGCTACAATGAGCAGTTCTTC
J: TRBJ2-1
V: TRBV9
size: .
D: TRBD2